The rows below give T cell receptor beta chains drawn from one sample of a study of blood T cell repertoires in COVID-19. Some clones are missing from TCRdb's copy, which holds only in-frame ones; the method was immunoSEQ multiplex PCR. The sample holds hundreds of thousands of clones, under 90% seen once. The specimen was PBMCs or T cells enriched from blood (not recorded which). These receptors were obtained from a man aged 40-49 years who had recovered from COVID-19. Each CDR3 is given with its conserved first and last residue. D genes are given only for firm matches. Size tells how often a clone was seen (once, few, many) or the class of an expanded clone, and some rows leave it out.

v_call	d_call	j_call	clone_size	cdr3_aa	cdr3_nt
TRBV7-2	NA	TRBJ1-6	NA	CASSPTRVANSPLHF	TGTGCCAGCAGCCCCACCAGGGTAGCTAATTCACCCCTCCACTTT
TRBV4-3	NA	TRBJ1-2	NA	CASSSQYRVNGYTF	TGCGCCAGCAGCAGCCAGTACAGGGTTAATGGCTACACCTTC
TRBV28	NA	TRBJ1-6	NA	CASSFFWADNSPLHF	TGTGCCAGCAGTTTCTTTTGGGCAGATAATTCACCCCTCCACTTT
TRBV3-1/TRBV3-2	NA	TRBJ2-6	NA	CASSQAQYSGANVLTF	TGTGCCAGCAGCCAAGCACAGTACTCTGGGGCCAACGTCCTGACTTTC
TRBV27	NA	TRBJ2-1	NA	CASSQSWPGQLNEQFF	TGTGCCAGCAGCCAATCTTGGCCTGGACAGCTCAATGAGCAGTTCTTC
TRBV6-5	TRBD2	TRBJ2-1	NA	CASSTTSGGGDEQFF	TGTGCCAGCAGTACTACTAGCGGGGGTGGGGATGAGCAGTTCTTC
TRBV4-3	TRBD2	TRBJ2-1	NA	CASSQALAEIDNEQFF	TGCGCCAGCAGCCAGGCACTAGCGGAGATCGACAATGAGCAGTTCTTC
TRBV5-1	NA	TRBJ1-2	NA	CASSPEASNYGYTF	TGCGCCAGCAGCCCGGAGGCGTCTAACTATGGCTACACCTTC
TRBV10-3	NA	TRBJ1-5	NA	CAISERPTGQPQHF	TGTGCCATCAGTGAAAGGCCGACCGGGCAGCCCCAGCATTTT
TRBV7-6	TRBD1	TRBJ1-6	few	CASSERPGTGAGSPLHF	TGTGCCAGCAGCGAACGTCCCGGGACAGGGGCAGGATCACCCCTCCACTTT
TRBV12-3/TRBV12-4	NA	TRBJ1-6	NA	CASSMTGNSPLHF	TGTGCCAGCAGCATGACTGGCAATTCACCCCTCCACTTT
TRBV7-9	NA	TRBJ1-2	few	CASSLDRYGYTF	TGTGCCAGCAGCTTAGATCGTTATGGCTACACCTTC
TRBV28	NA	TRBJ2-7	NA	CASSPRDLTYEQYF	TGTGCCAGCAGTCCCCGGGACTTAACCTACGAGCAGTACTTC
TRBV15	TRBD1	TRBJ1-2	NA	CATSSVGRGTHGYTF	TGTGCCACCAGCTCCGTCGGCAGGGGGACACATGGCTACACCTTC
TRBV6-4	TRBD1	TRBJ1-1	NA	CASSMDRGIAEAFF	TGTGCCAGCAGTATGGACAGGGGGATAGCTGAAGCTTTCTTT
TRBV4-1	TRBD1	TRBJ1-2	few	CASSQERTGLYGYTF	TGCGCCAGCAGCCAAGAGAGGACAGGCCTCTATGGCTACACCTTC
TRBV10-3	TRBD2	TRBJ2-1	NA	CAISDGTSQYNEQFF	TGTGCCATCAGTGATGGGACTAGCCAATACAATGAGCAGTTCTTC
TRBV4-3	TRBD2	TRBJ2-7	NA	CASSQVVVAGQGDEQYF	TGCGCCAGCAGCCAAGTCGTAGTAGCGGGGCAAGGTGACGAGCAGTACTTC
TRBV12-5	TRBD1	TRBJ2-5	NA	CASGPTGEETQYF	TGTGCTAGTGGCCCCACAGGGGAAGAGACCCAGTACTTC
TRBV7-9	NA	TRBJ1-2	NA	CASSLSIAGNVAYTF	TGTGCCAGCAGCTTAAGTATAGCAGGGAATGTCGCCTACACCTTC
TRBV13	TRBD2	TRBJ2-1	NA	CASNMRLAGVVYNEQFF	TGTGCCAGCAACATGAGACTAGCGGGAGTTGTATACAATGAGCAGTTCTTC
TRBV28	TRBD1	TRBJ2-7	NA	CASSLPQGAGEQYF	TGTGCCAGCAGTTTACCACAGGGGGCGGGTGAGCAGTACTTC
TRBV3-1/TRBV3-2	TRBD1	TRBJ2-7	once	CASRRGTGGPYEQYF	TGTGCCAGCAGGCGAGGGACAGGTGGGCCGTACGAGCAGTACTTC
TRBV5-1	TRBD1	TRBJ2-2	NA	CASSLERQGHTGELFF	TGCGCCAGCAGCTTGGAAAGACAGGGGCACACCGGGGAGCTGTTTTTT
TRBV4-2	NA	TRBJ2-1	few	CASSQVNGEQFF	TGTGCCAGCAGCCAAGTTAACGGTGAGCAGTTCTTC
TRBV4-3	NA	TRBJ1-1	NA	CASSPRAAGNTEAFF	TGCGCCAGCAGCCCGCGTGCGGCGGGGAACACTGAAGCTTTCTTT
TRBV5-1	TRBD1	TRBJ2-3	NA	CASRLDTGVADTQYF	TGCGCCAGTAGGTTAGATACAGGGGTTGCAGATACGCAGTATTTT
TRBV18	NA	TRBJ1-1	NA	CASSPYSGDTEAFF	TGTGCCAGCTCCCCATACTCGGGGGACACTGAAGCTTTCTTT
TRBV20-1	NA	TRBJ1-1	NA	CSARVTEAFF	TGCAGTGCGAGGGTGACTGAAGCTTTCTTT
TRBV2	NA	TRBJ1-5	NA	CASSEGTASNQPQHF	TGTGCCAGCAGTGAAGGGACAGCTAGCAATCAGCCCCAGCATTTT
TRBV6-5	TRBD1	TRBJ1-3	once	CASSSGQGEDTIYF	TGTGCCAGCAGTTCCGGCCAGGGGGAGGACACCATATATTTT
TRBV7-3	TRBD1	TRBJ1-2	NA	CASSRGQGYYGYTF	TGTGCCAGCAGCCGGGGACAGGGCTACTATGGCTACACCTTC
TRBV10-3	NA	TRBJ2-3	NA	CAISELAGATDTQYF	TGTGCCATCAGTGAGTTGGCGGGGGCAACAGATACGCAGTATTTT